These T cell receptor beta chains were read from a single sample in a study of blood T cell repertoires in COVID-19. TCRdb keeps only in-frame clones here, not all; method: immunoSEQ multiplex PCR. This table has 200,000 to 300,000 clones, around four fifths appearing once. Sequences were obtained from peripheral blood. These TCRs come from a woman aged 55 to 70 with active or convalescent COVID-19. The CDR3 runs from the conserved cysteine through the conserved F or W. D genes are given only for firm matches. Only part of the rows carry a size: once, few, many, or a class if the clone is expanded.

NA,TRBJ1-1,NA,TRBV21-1,TGTGCCAGCAGCGACGACAGGAAGAACACTGAAGCTTTCTTT,CASSDDRKNTEAFF
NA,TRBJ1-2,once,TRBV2,TGTGCCAGCAGACACAGGGCTCCTAACTATGGCTACACCTTC,CASRHRAPNYGYTF
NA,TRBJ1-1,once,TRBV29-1,TGCAGCGTTCGGACAGTTCCTTACACTGAAGCTTTCTTT,CSVRTVPYTEAFF
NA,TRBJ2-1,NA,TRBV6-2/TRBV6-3,TGTGCCAGCAGTTTCGACTTCTCCTACAATGAGCAGTTCTTC,CASSFDFSYNEQFF
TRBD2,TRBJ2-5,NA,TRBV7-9,TGTGCCAGCAGCTTAGACCTAGCGGGTTACCAAGAGACCCAGTACTTC,CASSLDLAGYQETQYF
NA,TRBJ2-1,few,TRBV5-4,TGTGCCAGCAGCTTGGGAGTAAGCAATGAGCAGTTCTTC,CASSLGVSNEQFF
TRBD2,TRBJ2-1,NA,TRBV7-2,TGTGCCAGCAGCTTGGGACTAGCGGGAGTTAATGAGCAGTTCTTC,CASSLGLAGVNEQFF
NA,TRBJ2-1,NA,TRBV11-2,TGTGCCAGCAGCTTAGAGTCGGTAGCGGCCTCCTACAATGAGCAGTTCTTC,CASSLESVAASYNEQFF
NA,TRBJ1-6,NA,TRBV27,TGTGCCAGCAGGGGGGACGGGAGCTCCTATAATTCACCCCTCCACTTT,CASRGDGSSYNSPLHF
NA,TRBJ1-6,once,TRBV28,TGTGCCAGCAGACCGAGCTCCTATAATTCACCCCTCCACTTT,CASRPSSYNSPLHF
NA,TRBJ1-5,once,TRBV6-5,TGTGCCAGCAGTCTAACGCACAATCAGCCCCAGCATTTT,CASSLTHNQPQHF